The 26 T cell receptor beta chains below come from one sample, sequenced in a study of post-analysis software for immune sequencing data. These TCRs' antigens remain unknown. Unique molecular identifiers were present in the TCR beta cDNA libraries. Each CDR3 protein is one row after TCRdb ran MiXCR on the PCR reads. The table records 650,000 to 900,000 distinct CDR3 sequences, around 46% of them present only once. Findings and caveats of the study: A few TRBV segments occurring more often in patients than controls included TRBV5-6, TRBV5-1 and TRBV20-1.

The material sequenced was blood. The receptors here all came from a girl aged 10 to 17 with multiple sclerosis.

This clonotype was seen only once. This sequence joins TRBV6-5 and TRBJ1-2; 8 positions match TRBD1. The germline V gene has CDR1 MNHEY and CDR2 SVGAGI. V lost 5 bases to trimming and J lost 1 base; unmatched junction nucleotides: 15. This CDR3 comprises 18 residues. CDR3 sequence reads: CASSVLDRVQMINYGYTF. The CDR3 DNA reads as TGTGCCAGCAGTGTACTGGACAGGGTGCAAATGATTAACTATGGCTACACCTTC.

The chain employs TRBV6-6 and TRBJ2-3; 10 bases line up with TRBD2. V lost 3 bases, J lost 4 bases, and 10 bases stayed unmatched. In germline, CDR1 is MNHNY, CDR2 SVGAGI (reference sequence). The CDR3 runs to 17 residues. CDR3 amino acids: CASSYFSLAGVADTQYF. CDR3 nucleotide sequence: TGTGCCAGCAGTTATTTCTCCCTAGCGGGAGTTGCAGATACGCAGTATTTT.

As regards this clonotype: A read error may be the cause here, since a much bigger clone is one base away. The V gene is TRBV18, the J gene TRBJ1-1; perhaps TRBD1 as D (6 bases). The CDR3 contains 13 residues. Germline CDR1 reads KGHSH; CDR2 reads LQKENI. CDR3 sequence: CVSSPGAETEAFF. The CDR3 bases are TGTGTCAGCTCACCAGGGGCAGAAACTGAAGCTTTCTTT.

V is TRBV10-2 and J is TRBJ2-7; TRBD1 or TRBD2 may be the D gene (6 bases each). Per germline, CDR1 WSHSY and CDR2 SAAADI. CDR3 size: 17 residues. V lost 3 bases to trimming and J lost 7 bases, with 25 bases between them. CDR3 amino acids: CASSEKLDSWGGGEQYF. The CDR3 coding sequence is TGCGCCAGCAGTGAAAAACTGGACAGCTGGGGCGGAGGGGAGCAGTACTTC.

CDR3 in amino acids: CASSSGSADTQYF. DNA for the CDR3: TGTGCCAGCAGTAGCGGGAGCGCAGATACGCAGTATTTT. V is TRBV12-3 or TRBV12-4 and J is TRBJ2-3; the match to TRBD2 covers 8 bases. The CDR3 sequence is 13 residues long. Unmatched junction bases numbered 2, after V lost 5 bases and J lost 4 bases.

V gene TRBV6-2 or TRBV6-3 combines with J gene TRBJ2-1, with 7 positions matching TRBD2. Germline CDR1 is MNHEY and CDR2 is SVGEGT. The trim removed 0 bases at V and 8 bases at J, leaving 7 bases unmatched. The CDR3 is 15 residues long. The CDR3: CASSYSGGRRDEQFF. In DNA form, the CDR3 reads TGTGCCAGCAGTTACTCTGGCGGGAGAAGGGATGAGCAGTTCTTC.

The chain is built from TRBV3-1 and TRBJ2-5; TRBD1 might be the D (5 bases). Per the germline V gene, CDR1 is LGHDT and CDR2 is YNNKEL (reference sequence). The CDR3 covers 16 residues. The V gene lost 1 base and the J gene lost 2 bases, with 14 bases spanning the gap. The CDR3 is CASSQGQRYLQETQYF. In DNA form, the CDR3 reads TGTGCCAGCAGCCAAGGACAGCGATACTTACAAGAGACCCAGTACTTC.

The V gene is TRBV6-6, the J gene TRBJ1-2, with 8 bases aligning to TRBD1. Trimming cost V 6 bases and J 8 bases; bases outside gene matches: 5. This CDR3 region has 12 residues. Germline CDR1 reads MNHNY; CDR2 reads SVGAGI (reference sequence). The chain's CDR3 is CASSRQGAGYTF. CDR3 sequence (DNA): TGTGCCAGCAGCCGCCAGGGGGCGGGCTACACCTTC.

This clonotype was counted once. The V gene is TRBV7-8, the J gene TRBJ2-7, with 8 bases matching TRBD2. Trimming at V came to 3 bases and at J to 4 bases, leaving 8 bases not matched to a gene. From germline, CDR1 is SGHVS and CDR2 FQNEAQ. This CDR3 spans 15 amino acids. In nucleotides, the CDR3 is TGTGCCAGCAGCTTCGGGACTAGTAAGGATTACGAGCAGTACTTC. Translating it yields CASSFGTSKDYEQYF. The variable domain in full, completed from reference TRBV7-8 and TRBJ2-7, reads GAGVSQSPRYKVAKRGQDVALRCDPISGHVSLFWYQQALGQGPEFLTYFQNEAQLDKSGLPSDRFFAERPEGSVSTLKIQRTQQEDSAVYLCASSFGTSKDYEQYFGPGTRLTVT.

This clonotype was detected only once. V gene TRBV20-1 combines with J gene TRBJ2-1; 7 nucleotides align to TRBD2. The tail of the sequence fits TRBJ2-7 better, so the J call may be wrong. Germline-derived CDR1 and CDR2 are DFQATT and SNEGSKA (reference sequence). The CDR3 contains 14 residues. The CDR3 region has the DNA TGCAGTGCTAGAGGAGGGAGGGCGGGTGGCGAGCAGTACTTC. Protein: CSARGGRAGGEQYF.

This chain joins TRBV28 and TRBJ2-7; D ambiguous. Looked up from germline, CDR1 is MDHEN and CDR2 is SYDVKM. The CDR3 covers 13 residues. Between the trimmed V and J ends, which lost 7 bases and 2 bases, there was a span of 12 bases. The CDR3 nucleotides are TGTGCCAGCATGGGTAGCCCCACCTACGAGCAGTACTTC. Translating gives CASMGSPTYEQYF.

V and J are TRBV6-2 or TRBV6-3 and TRBJ1-2; D is ambiguous. The CDR3 has 14 residues. Germline CDR1 MNHEY, CDR2 SVGEGT. V lost 0 bases to trimming and J lost 4 bases, with 9 bases between them. The chain's CDR3 is CASSYSSTAYGYTF. In DNA form, the CDR3 reads TGTGCCAGCAGTTACTCGAGCACCGCCTATGGCTACACCTTC.

This clonotype was seen only a few times. The chain is built from TRBV7-3 and TRBJ2-4; D unresolved. The assigned J gene may be wrong: the sequence end matches TRBJ2-7 better. Looked up from germline, CDR1 is SGHTA and CDR2 is FQGTGA. This CDR3 spans 13 amino acids. CDR3 sequence (DNA): TGTGCCAGCAGCTCGCTCAGGTCCCACGAGCAGTACTTC. This gives the protein CASSSLRSHEQYF.

In this sample, this clonotype turned up a few times. V and J are TRBV12-3 or TRBV12-4 and TRBJ2-7; D gene unclear. CDR3 size: 14 residues. Between the trimmed V and J ends, which lost 3 bases and 0 bases, there was a span of 9 bases. The CDR3 here is CASSFGQASYEQYF. CDR3 bases: TGTGCCAGCAGTTTCGGCCAGGCCTCCTACGAGCAGTACTTC.

The V and J genes are TRBV7-9 and TRBJ2-3; perhaps TRBD2 as D (7 bases). V lost 5 bases to trimming and J lost 2 bases, with 29 bases between them. The CDR3 covers 20 residues. Per the germline V gene, CDR1 is SEHNR and CDR2 is FQNEAQ (reference sequence). The CDR3, as DNA: TGTGCCAGCAGCGATTGGGGGGGGCTCGGCCTATCCCGGGCCACAGATACGCAGTATTTT. It codes for CASSDWGGLGLSRATDTQYF.

This rearrangement joins TRBV12-3 or TRBV12-4 to TRBJ2-3; 11 bases are shared with TRBD2. The V and J ends lost 2 bases and 4 bases, in that order; junction bases with no gene match: 8. The CDR3 extends over 17 amino acids. This CDR3 is CASSLTALAGVADTQYF. Written as DNA, the CDR3 is TGTGCCAGCAGTTTAACGGCACTAGCGGGAGTGGCAGATACGCAGTATTTT.

This chain uses TRBV20-1 with TRBJ1-1; D is uncertain. The V gene lost 5 bases and the J gene lost 0 bases, with 13 bases spanning the gap. Germline values: CDR1 DFQATT, CDR2 SNEGSKA (reference sequence). The CDR3 length is 14 residues. CDR3 amino acids: CSAARRAVNTEAFF. The CDR3 bases are TGCAGTGCTGCTAGAAGGGCGGTGAACACTGAAGCTTTCTTT.

About this clonotype: The limits of the CDR3 on the DNA are not certain, so only TCRdb's listed CDR3 is given. CDR3 residues: CASILEREFSSYEQYF. The chain carries TRBV2 and TRBJ2-7; the table's D call TRBD2 went unverified against the DNA. The CDR3 adds up to 16 amino acids, both ends counted. Germline assignment: CDR1 SNHLY and CDR2 FYNNEI.

This rearrangement joins TRBV7-8 to TRBJ2-5; 7 bases match TRBD2. V dropped 1 base and J dropped 4; count of bases not matched to a gene: 9. The CDR3 sequence is 16 residues long. Germline-derived CDR1 and CDR2 are SGHVS and FQNEAQ. This CDR3 reads CASSLVASGNRETQYF. The DNA of the CDR3 is TGTGCCAGCAGCTTAGTGGCTAGCGGTAATCGAGAGACCCAGTACTTC.

The chain joins TRBV6-5 to TRBJ2-5; D might be TRBD1 (6 bases). The J call could be wrong; TRBJ2-7 is a better fit for the DNA end. Germline values: CDR1 MNHEY, CDR2 SVGAGI. The CDR3 consists of 14 residues. CDR3 coding DNA: TGTGCCAGCAGCTTGAGACAGGTACCCAGCGAGCAGTACTTC. Translated, it gives CASSLRQVPSEQYF.

About this clonotype itself: The junction and the germline gene differ at one end; a read error may be behind it. The rearrangement joins TRBV5-4 to TRBJ1-4; possibly TRBD1 for D (5 bases). CDR3 length: 14 amino acids. CDR1 and CDR2 (germline): SGHNT, YYREEE (reference sequence). CDR3 sequence: CASSQGPINEKRFF. CDR3 DNA sequence: TGTGCCAGCAGCCAGGGACCGATTAATGAAAAACGGTTTTTT. The complete variable domain, with remaining parts taken from reference TRBV5-4 and TRBJ1-4, reads ETGVTQSPTHLIKTRGQQVTLRCSSQSGHNTVSWYQQALGQGPQFIFQYYREEENGRGNFPPRFSGLQFPNYSSELNVNALELDDSALYLCASSQGPINEKRFFGSGTQLSVL.

The table lists this clonotype with a few counts. V is TRBV29-1 and J is TRBJ2-5, with 11 bases identical to TRBD2. The V gene's germline CDR1 is SQVTM and CDR2 ANQGSEA. Germline trimming cut 3 bases from V and 1 base from J; bases unmatched to any gene: 10. The CDR3 loop spans 17 amino acids. The CDR3 spells CSVEGTSGPTFQETQYF. CDR3 nucleotides: TGCAGCGTTGAGGGGACTAGCGGTCCCACCTTCCAAGAGACCCAGTACTTC.

In this sample, this clonotype turned up a few times. The chain joins TRBV20-1 to TRBJ2-3, with TRBD1 matching over 9 bases. The CDR3 runs 14 residues. With 6 bases clipped from V and 5 bases from J, the junction kept 9 bases outside the gene matches. From germline, CDR1 is DFQATT and CDR2 SNEGSKA (reference sequence). CDR3 sequence (DNA): TGCAGTGCCATTTTAGGACAGGGGATAGATACGCAGTATTTT. Translation gives CSAILGQGIDTQYF.

The rearrangement joins TRBV20-1 to TRBJ2-7; D possibly uses TRBD1 or TRBD2 (5 bases each). The DNA end lines up better with TRBJ2-5; the J call may be wrong. Per germline, CDR1 DFQATT and CDR2 SNEGSKA (reference sequence). This CDR3 comprises 15 residues. The CDR3 protein is CSARPGPRPQETQYF. The DNA for the CDR3 is TGCAGTGCTAGACCGGGACCTAGACCTCAAGAGACCCAGTACTTC.

This sequence joins TRBV28 and TRBJ1-2; D is possibly TRBD1 (6 bases). CDR3 size: 15 residues. V lost 3 bases, J lost 8 bases, and 19 bases lay in between. Looked up from germline, CDR1 is MDHEN and CDR2 is SYDVKM. CDR3 sequence reads: CASSFAGRDRRGYTF. In DNA, the CDR3 is TGTGCCAGCAGTTTTGCCGGGCGCGACAGGCGGGGCTACACCTTC.

The chain links TRBV2 to TRBJ2-1; possibly TRBD2 for D (6 bases). CDR3 length: 16 residues. Germline V CDR1 and CDR2: SNHLY, FYNNEI. Trimming shortened V by 2 bases and J by 2 bases, and 13 bases separated the two germline ends. The DNA of the CDR3 is TGTGCCAGCAGTGAAATGGGGGGAGGCCCCTACAATGAGCAGTTCTTC. This translates into CASSEMGGGPYNEQFF.